The clone carrying this T cell receptor beta chain was recorded a few times. These data come from a study of regulatory T cells in long-lasting Graves disease. Time point defined: persistent/refractory GD, antithyroid drugs over 5 years with positive TRAb. From RNA extracted from PBMCs, the TCR library was made. Graves' disease diagnoses used American Thyroid Association guidelines. The EDTA tubes were filled with 7 to 9.5 milliliters of drawn peripheral blood. V lost 0 bases, J lost 0 bases, and 9 bases lay in between. Germline V gene data show CDR1 as MNHEY and CDR2 as SVGEGT. The CDR3 sequence is 15 residues long. Researchers made TCR beta libraries by using iRepertoire HTBI primers and running Arm-PCR on CDR3 regions. TCRdb recomputed calls from the multiplex PCR reads with MiXCR, one row per CDR3 protein. The sample shows around 450,000 distinct CDR3 sequences, under 25% of them seen only once.

The rearrangement links TRBV6-2 or TRBV6-3 to TRBJ2-7; D remains unclear. Sample: peripheral blood mononuclear cells (PBMCs), taken when the disease was refractory, from a patient treated with antithyroid drugs. This sequence was found in a female donor with Graves disease. CDR3 in DNA: TGTGCCAGCAGTTACTCGATTTACAGCTCCTACGAGCAGTACTTC. Its protein is CASSYSIYSSYEQYF.